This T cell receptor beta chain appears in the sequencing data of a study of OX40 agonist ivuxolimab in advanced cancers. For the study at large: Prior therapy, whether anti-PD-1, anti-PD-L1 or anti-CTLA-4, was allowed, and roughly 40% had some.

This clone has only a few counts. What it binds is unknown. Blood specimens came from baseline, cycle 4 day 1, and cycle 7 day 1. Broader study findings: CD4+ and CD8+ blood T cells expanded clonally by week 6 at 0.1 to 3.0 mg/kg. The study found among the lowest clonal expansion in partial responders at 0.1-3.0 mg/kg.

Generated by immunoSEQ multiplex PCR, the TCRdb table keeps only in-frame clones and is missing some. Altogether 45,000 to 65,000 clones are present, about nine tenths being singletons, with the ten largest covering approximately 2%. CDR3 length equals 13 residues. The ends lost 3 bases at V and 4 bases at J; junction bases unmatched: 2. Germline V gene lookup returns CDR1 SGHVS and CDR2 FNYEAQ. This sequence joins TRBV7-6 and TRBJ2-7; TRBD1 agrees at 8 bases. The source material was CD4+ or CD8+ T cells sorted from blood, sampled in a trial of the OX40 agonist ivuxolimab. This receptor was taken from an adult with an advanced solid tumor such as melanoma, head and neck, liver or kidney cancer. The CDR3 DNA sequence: TGTGCCAGCAGCTTTCAGGGGGCGTACGAGCAGTACTTC. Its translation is CASSFQGAYEQYF.